A single sample is the source of the 12 T cell receptor beta chains below, sequenced in a study of immune evolution from preneoplasia to lung adenocarcinoma. The table came from immunoSEQ multiplex PCR; TCRdb's copy has only in-frame clones and leaves some out. The sample contains 10,000 to 13,000 clones, 82% of which appear only once. Specimen: FFPE minimally invasive lung adenocarcinoma tissue. The receptors come from a person aged 70 to 85 with lung adenocarcinoma.

The chain joins TRBV21-1 to TRBJ2-2; the D call of TRBD1 is as the table states it, not checked on the DNA. TRBV21-1 is a recognized pseudogene. The CDR3 length is 20 residues. Here the CDR3 reads CASSMSCHSALQKNTGELFF. CDR3 DNA: TGTGCCAGCAGCATGAGTTGTCACAGTGCCCTCCAGAAGAACACCGGGGAGCTGTTTTTT.

Here the CDR3 DNA reads TGTGCCAGCTCACCAGGGACAGCCCTTAGGGGCAATCAGCCCCAGCATTTT. Its translation is CASSPGTALRGNQPQHF. The chain combines TRBV18 with TRBJ1-5; TRBD1 aligns across 7 bases. With V trimmed by 2 bases and J by 2 bases, 9 bases remained unmatched. Germline V CDR1 and CDR2: KGHSH, LQKENI. The CDR3 is 17 residues long.

The chain recombines TRBV25-1 with TRBJ1-2, with D uncertain. CDR3 size: 11 residues. The germline V and J ends were trimmed by 1 base and 8 bases, with 5 bases remaining between them. Germline values: CDR1 MGHDK, CDR2 SYGVNS. The DNA for the CDR3 is TGTGCCAGCAGTGAATTGGGAGGCTACACCTTC. It specifies CASSELGGYTF.

This clone occurred once. The rearrangement links TRBV9 to TRBJ2-6; D tentatively reads TRBD1 or TRBD2 (5 bases each). V lost 5 bases and J lost 0, with 15 bases in between. Germline lookup yields CDR1 SGDLS and CDR2 YYNGEE. The CDR3 has 17 residues. The CDR3, as DNA: TGTGCCAGCAGACCCGGGACGGCAATCTCTGGGGCCAACGTCCTGACTTTC. Its protein is CASRPGTAISGANVLTF.

V is TRBV7-9 and J is TRBJ2-7; weak D call: TRBD1 (5 bases). CDR3 length equals 14 residues. Trimming shortened V by 2 bases and J by 5 bases, and 13 bases separated the two germline ends. Germline CDR1 is SEHNR and CDR2 is FQNEAQ (reference sequence). The DNA of the CDR3 is TGTGCCAGCAGCTTACCCCAGGGTGTTGACGAGCAGTACTTC. It encodes CASSLPQGVDEQYF.

The gene calls are TRBV29-1 and TRBJ2-1, with a possible D match to TRBD1 (6 bases). Germline V lookup: CDR1 SQVTM, CDR2 ANQGSEA. Trimming took 3 bases from V and 0 from J, leaving 9 bases between them. The CDR3 runs 14 residues. CDR3 in amino acids: CSVDVDSSYNEQFF. The CDR3 DNA follows: TGCAGCGTTGATGTGGACAGCTCCTACAATGAGCAGTTCTTC.

The V gene is TRBV2, the J gene TRBJ1-2; D might be TRBD1 (5 bases). The CDR3 totals 15 residues. V was shortened by 3 bases and J by 1 base, with 12 bases between the two germline ends. Germline CDR1 is SNHLY and CDR2 is FYNNEI. This chain's CDR3 is CASSEAGRFNYGYTF. For the CDR3, the DNA is TGTGCCAGCAGTGAGGCGGGGCGCTTTAACTATGGCTACACCTTC.

This chain's CDR3 is CASIYPGGSFEAFF. The CDR3 bases are TGTGCCAGCATTTATCCAGGGGGCTCTTTTGAAGCTTTCTTT. V usage is TRBV28 and J usage is TRBJ1-1; the match to TRBD1 covers 8 bases. Germline CDR1 MDHEN, CDR2 SYDVKM. The CDR3 has 14 residues. The V and J ends lost 7 bases and 7 bases, in that order; junction bases with no gene match: 11. Using reference TRBV28 and TRBJ1-1 for the parts outside the CDR3, the full variable domain is DVKVTQSSRYLVKRTGEKVFLECVQDMDHENMFWYRQDPGLGLRLIYFSYDVKMKEKGDIPEGYSVSREKKERFSLILESASTNQTSMYLCASIYPGGSFEAFFGQGTRLTVV.

This clone showed up just once. The CDR3 DNA reads TGTGCCAGCAGCTTGGCCGGAGGTTTAAATCAGCCCCAGCATTTT. Residues: CASSLAGGLNQPQHF. The chain employs TRBV5-4 and TRBJ1-5; D is ambiguous. The germline V and J ends were trimmed by 0 bases and 4 bases, with 11 bases remaining between them. The germline V gene encodes CDR1 SGHNT and CDR2 YYREEE (reference sequence). This CDR3 region has 15 residues.

V usage is TRBV5-1 and J usage is TRBJ1-6; maybe TRBD1 (6 bases). The V end lost 1 base, the J end lost 7 bases, and 12 bases lay between the germline ends. The CDR3 consists of 15 residues. The V gene's germline CDR1 is SGHRS and CDR2 YFSETQ. CDR3 in amino acids: CASSLWGQSNSPLHF. CDR3 DNA: TGCGCCAGCAGCTTGTGGGGGCAGTCGAATTCACCCCTCCACTTT.

This clone came up a few times. This chain joins TRBV29-1 and TRBJ1-3; D uncertain. CDR3 length: 14 amino acids. Looked up from germline, CDR1 is SQVTM and CDR2 is ANQGSEA. The V end lost 7 bases, the J end lost 0 bases, and 13 bases lay between the germline ends. The CDR3 spells CSAGVGGSGNTIYF. CDR3 nucleotide sequence: TGCAGCGCCGGCGTCGGTGGCTCTGGAAACACCATATATTTT.

The chain employs TRBV6-5 and TRBJ2-3; D unclear. CDR3 length equals 11 residues. Trimming left V 4 bases short and J 5 bases short, with 4 bases between. Germline CDR1 MNHEY, CDR2 SVGAGI. The CDR3 sequence is CASSLKDTQYF. The DNA of the CDR3 is TGTGCCAGCAGTTTGAAAGATACGCAGTATTTT.